The entry below describes one TCR beta chain. The record originates from a study of control samples from healthy donors and cancer patients. Sequencing was performed with immunoSEQ multiplex PCR; in TCRdb, only in-frame clones are kept and a portion is missing. Of some 82,000 clones listed, roughly 88% were seen once; the top ten hold more than 9%. Trimming removed 1 base from V and 5 bases from J, with 14 bases in between. This CDR3 has 15 amino acids. CDR1 is LGHDT and CDR2 is YNNKEL in the germline V gene (reference sequence). The gene calls are TRBV3-1 (or the pseudogene TRBV3-2) and TRBJ1-2; no firm D call. The receptor was isolated from a man in his fifties or sixties with head and neck cancer. Sequencing was done on a sample of PBMCs. For the CDR3, the DNA is TGTGCCAGCAGCCAAGCAGTGGGCGCCCAGTATGGCTACACCTTC. This encodes CASSQAVGAQYGYTF.